The subject of this entry is one T cell receptor (beta chain). What it binds is not known. The sample originates from a study of shared clonotypes between healthy human individuals. Findings of the study overall: Even with large depth, rarefaction showed that sorted-subset sequencing was incomplete.

This CDR3 is 14 amino acids long. The V gene lost 0 bases and the J gene lost 6 bases, with 8 bases spanning the gap. Looked up from germline, CDR1 is KGHSH and CDR2 is LQKENI. Sequencing was performed with immunoSEQ multiplex PCR; in TCRdb, only in-frame clones are kept and a portion is missing. Of roughly 1 million clones listed, around 82% were seen once; the top ten hold about 0.52%. This sequence was found in a young man in good health. Some clones in this sample may be carry-over from other donors' samples. The chain employs TRBV18 and TRBJ2-2; D perhaps matches TRBD2 (5 bases). Specimen: memory CD4+ T cells from PBMCs. Subset defined: CD45RA-negative fraction. The CDR3 reads CASSPPAGAGELFF. In DNA form, the CDR3 reads TGTGCCAGCTCACCACCGGCCGGGGCCGGGGAGCTGTTTTTT.